This entry concerns a single TCR beta chain. Its specific antigen is unknown. Base qualities are not recorded, but no much larger clone differs from it by a single base. This record comes from a study of T cell changes during pregnancy in multiple sclerosis (dated 2019 in TCRdb). General notes on the study: The study examined how the T cell repertoire changed over the course of pregnancy in women with multiple sclerosis.

The CDR3 spans 18 residues, from the cysteine through the phenylalanine. Kept here is only the CDR3 DNA, which spans 54 bases and is read in frame from base 1. The germline V gene gives CDR1 as SGHRS and CDR2 as YFSETQ. Trimming takes 0 bases off V and 0 bases off J; junction bases not matched to a gene: 11. The library relied on the immunoSEQ multiplex PCR assay. TCRdb holds this immuneACCESS table with in-frame rearrangements only. Some clones are missing; in checked studies, unresolved V genes explain under half, and the rest has no known cause. This sample holds approximately 68,000 clones; roughly nine tenths were observed only once. The ten largest clones take up around 0.64% of the sample.

Here the chain combines TRBV5-1 and TRBJ1-1; the junction holds 7 bases that match TRBD1. This TCR derives from a female donor in good health, enrolled as a control in a pregnancy study. This specimen was peripheral blood, taken in the third trimester of pregnancy. The nucleotide sequence reads as follows: TGCGCCAGCAGCTTGGCGGGAATCGGGGGACAGTTGAACACTGAAGCTTTCTTT. This gives the protein CASSLAGIGGQLNTEAFF.